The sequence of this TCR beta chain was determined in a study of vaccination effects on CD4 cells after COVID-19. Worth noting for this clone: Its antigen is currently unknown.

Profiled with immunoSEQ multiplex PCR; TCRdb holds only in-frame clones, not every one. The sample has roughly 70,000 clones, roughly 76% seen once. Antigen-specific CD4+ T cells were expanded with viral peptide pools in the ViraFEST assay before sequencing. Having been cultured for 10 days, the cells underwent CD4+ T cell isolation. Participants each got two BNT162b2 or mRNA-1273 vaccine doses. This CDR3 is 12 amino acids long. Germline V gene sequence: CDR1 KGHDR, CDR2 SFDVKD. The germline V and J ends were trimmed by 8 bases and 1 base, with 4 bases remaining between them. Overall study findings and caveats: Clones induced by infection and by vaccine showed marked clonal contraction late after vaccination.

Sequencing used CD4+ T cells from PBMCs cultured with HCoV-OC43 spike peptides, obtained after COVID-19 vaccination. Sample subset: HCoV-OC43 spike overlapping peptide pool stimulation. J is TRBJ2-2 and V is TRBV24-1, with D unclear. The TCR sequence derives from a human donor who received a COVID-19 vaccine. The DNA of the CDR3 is TGTGCCACCACAGGGAACACCGGGGAGCTGTTTTTT. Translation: CATTGNTGELFF.